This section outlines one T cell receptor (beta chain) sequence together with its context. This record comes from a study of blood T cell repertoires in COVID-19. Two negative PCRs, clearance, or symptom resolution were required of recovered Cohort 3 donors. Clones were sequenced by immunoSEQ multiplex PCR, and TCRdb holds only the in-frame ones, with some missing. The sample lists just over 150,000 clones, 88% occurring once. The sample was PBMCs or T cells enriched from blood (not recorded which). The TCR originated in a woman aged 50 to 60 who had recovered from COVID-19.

The CDR3: CASSYRGGLQPQHF. In DNA, the CDR3 is TGTGCCAGCAGTTATCGGGGGGGCCTGCAGCCCCAGCATTTT. This chain links TRBV6-2 or TRBV6-3 with TRBJ1-5; perhaps TRBD1 as D (6 bases). V lost 3 bases and J 7 bases, leaving 13 bases between the germline ends. Germline CDR1 reads MNHEY; CDR2 reads SVGEGT. The CDR3 is 14 residues long.